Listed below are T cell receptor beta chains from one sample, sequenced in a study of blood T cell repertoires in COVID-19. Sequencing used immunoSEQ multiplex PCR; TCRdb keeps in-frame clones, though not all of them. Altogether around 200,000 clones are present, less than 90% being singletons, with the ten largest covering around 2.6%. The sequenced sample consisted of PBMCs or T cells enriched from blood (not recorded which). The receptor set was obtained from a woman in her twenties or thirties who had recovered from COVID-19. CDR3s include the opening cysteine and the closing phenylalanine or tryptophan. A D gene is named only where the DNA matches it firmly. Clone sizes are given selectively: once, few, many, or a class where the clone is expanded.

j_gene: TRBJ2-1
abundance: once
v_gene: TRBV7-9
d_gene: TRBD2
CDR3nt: TGTGCCAGCAGCTTGGCGGGGGGGCATCATGAGCAGTTCTTC
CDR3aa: CASSLAGGHHEQFF

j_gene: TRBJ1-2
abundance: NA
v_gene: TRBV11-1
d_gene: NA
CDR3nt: TGTGCCAGCAGCGCACAGGGCTATGGCTACACCTTC
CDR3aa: CASSAQGYGYTF

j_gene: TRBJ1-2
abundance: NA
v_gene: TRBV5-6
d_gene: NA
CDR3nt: TGTGCCAGCAGCTTTAGTGCCGGAACAGGGAATCGAGGTTATGGCTACACCTTC
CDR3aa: CASSFSAGTGNRGYGYTF

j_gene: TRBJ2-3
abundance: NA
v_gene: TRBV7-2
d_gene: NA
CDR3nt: TGTGCCAGCAGCAGACTAGTTAGCACAGATACGCAGTATTTT
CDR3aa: CASSRLVSTDTQYF

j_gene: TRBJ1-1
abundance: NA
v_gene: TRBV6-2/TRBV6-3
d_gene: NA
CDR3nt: TGTGCCAGCAGTTACAGAGATAACACTGAAGCTTTCTTT
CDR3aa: CASSYRDNTEAFF

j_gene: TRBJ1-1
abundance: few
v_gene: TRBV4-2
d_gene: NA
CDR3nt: TGTGCCAGCAGCCAAGATGAAGGGGTGCCTCGTATATCTGAAGCTTTCTTT
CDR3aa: CASSQDEGVPRISEAFF

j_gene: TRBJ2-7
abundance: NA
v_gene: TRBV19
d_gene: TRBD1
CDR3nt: TGTGCCAGTAGTCCACAGGGGGGCGATTTTTACGAGCAGTACTTC
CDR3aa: CASSPQGGDFYEQYF

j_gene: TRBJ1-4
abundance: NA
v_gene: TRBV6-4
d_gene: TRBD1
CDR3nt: TGTGCCAGCGGGGCAGGGGGCCACCCCGCAACTAATGAAAAACTGTTTTTT
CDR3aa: CASGAGGHPATNEKLFF

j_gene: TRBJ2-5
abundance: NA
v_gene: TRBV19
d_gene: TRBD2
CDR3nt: TGTGCCAGTAGTGGCGGGGGGGATTGGGAGACCCAGTACTTC
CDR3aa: CASSGGGDWETQYF

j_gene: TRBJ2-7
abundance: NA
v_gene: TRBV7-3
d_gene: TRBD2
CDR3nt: TGTGCCAGCAGCATGGGACTAGCGGGGTCGTACGAGCAGTACTTC
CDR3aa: CASSMGLAGSYEQYF

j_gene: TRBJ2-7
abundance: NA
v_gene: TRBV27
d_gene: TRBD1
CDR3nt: TGTGCCAGCAGTTACGGGACAGGGGTTGGCGAGCAGTACTTC
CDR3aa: CASSYGTGVGEQYF

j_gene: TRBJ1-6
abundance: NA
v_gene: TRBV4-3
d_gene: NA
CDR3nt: TGCGCCAGCAGCCAGGTGTCGTGGGGCAAGTCACCCCTCCACTTT
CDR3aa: CASSQVSWGKSPLHF

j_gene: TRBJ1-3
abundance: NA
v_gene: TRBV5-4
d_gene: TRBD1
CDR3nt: TGTGCCAGCAGCCGAGACAGGGGGGGAGGAAACACCATATATTTT
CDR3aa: CASSRDRGGGNTIYF

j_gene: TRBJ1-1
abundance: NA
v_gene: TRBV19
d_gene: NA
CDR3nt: TGTGCCAGTAGTATTTTGGCAGGGGCTGGGAGCACTGAAGCTTTCTTT
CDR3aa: CASSILAGAGSTEAFF

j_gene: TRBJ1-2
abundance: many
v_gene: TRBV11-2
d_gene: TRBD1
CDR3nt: TGTGCCAGCAGCTCCGGACAGGGAAACTATGGCTACACCTTC
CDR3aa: CASSSGQGNYGYTF

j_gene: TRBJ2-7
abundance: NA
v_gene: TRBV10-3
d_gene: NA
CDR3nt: TGTGCCATCAGTGAGTCACAGGATACCTACGAGCAGTACTTC
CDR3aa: CAISESQDTYEQYF

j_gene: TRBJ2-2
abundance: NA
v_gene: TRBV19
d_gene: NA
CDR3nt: TGTGCCAGTAGCCTTGCTTCAGGGGACACCGGGGAGCTGTTTTTT
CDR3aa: CASSLASGDTGELFF

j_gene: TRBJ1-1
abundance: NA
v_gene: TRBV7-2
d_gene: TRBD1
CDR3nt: TGTGCCAGCAGGTGGGACAGGGACGCTGAAGCTTTCTTT
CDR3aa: CASRWDRDAEAFF

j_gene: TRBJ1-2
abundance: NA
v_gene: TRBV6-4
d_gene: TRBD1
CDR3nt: TGTGCCAGCAGTGCCCGACAGGGCTATGGCTACACCTTC
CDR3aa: CASSARQGYGYTF

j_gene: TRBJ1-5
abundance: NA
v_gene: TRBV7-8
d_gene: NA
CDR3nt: TGTGCCAGCAGCTTAGGGGTAGGCGGACTTCAGCCCCAGCATTTT
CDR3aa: CASSLGVGGLQPQHF

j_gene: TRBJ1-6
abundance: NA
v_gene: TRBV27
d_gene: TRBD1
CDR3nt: TGTGCCAGCAGTTTTATCGACAGGGGAGGCTCACCCCTCCACTTT
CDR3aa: CASSFIDRGGSPLHF

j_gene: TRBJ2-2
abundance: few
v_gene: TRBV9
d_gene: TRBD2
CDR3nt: TGTGCCAGCAGCCCCACCCCCGGGACTAGCGGTAGGAACACCGGGGAGCTGTTTTTT
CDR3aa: CASSPTPGTSGRNTGELFF

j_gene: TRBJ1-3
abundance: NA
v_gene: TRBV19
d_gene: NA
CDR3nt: TGTGCCAGTACCAAATGGGGAGGTTCTGGAAACACCATATATTTT
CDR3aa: CASTKWGGSGNTIYF

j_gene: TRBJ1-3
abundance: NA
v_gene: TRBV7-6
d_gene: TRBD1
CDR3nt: TGTGCCAGCAGTATCGGACAGGCCCATTCTGGAAACACCATATATTTT
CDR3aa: CASSIGQAHSGNTIYF

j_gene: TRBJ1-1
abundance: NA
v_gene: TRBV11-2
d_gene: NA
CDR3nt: TGTGCCAGCAGCTTAGGGACAGTGAACACTGAAGCTTTCTTT
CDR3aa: CASSLGTVNTEAFF

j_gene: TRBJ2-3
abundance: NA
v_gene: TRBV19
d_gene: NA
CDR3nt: TGTGCCAGTAGTATTTGGGCCCGGTTAACTAGCACAGATACGCAGTATTTT
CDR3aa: CASSIWARLTSTDTQYF

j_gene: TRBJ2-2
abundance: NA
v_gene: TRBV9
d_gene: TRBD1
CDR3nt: TGTGCCAGCAGCGTCGTCCCGGGACAGAGCCGGGAGCTGTTTTTT
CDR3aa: CASSVVPGQSRELFF

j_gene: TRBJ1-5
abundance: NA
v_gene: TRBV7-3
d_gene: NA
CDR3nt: TGTGCCAGCAGCTTTCAATTCAATCAGCCCCAGCATTTT
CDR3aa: CASSFQFNQPQHF

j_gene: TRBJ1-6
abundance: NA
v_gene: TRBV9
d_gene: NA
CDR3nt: TGTGCCAGCAGGAGGGACACCAATTCACCCCTCCACTTT
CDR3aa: CASRRDTNSPLHF

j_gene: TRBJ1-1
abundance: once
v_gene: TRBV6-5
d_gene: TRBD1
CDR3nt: TGTGCCAGCAGTTCCCGGGACAGGGCCCCAGCTGAAGCTTTCTTT
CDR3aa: CASSSRDRAPAEAFF